The rows below give T cell receptor beta chains drawn from one sample of a study of CD8 T cells in Susac syndrome. One entry per CDR3 protein results from TCRdb running MiXCR on the immunoSEQ multiplex PCR reads. The sample has 95,000 to 150,000 distinct CDR3 sequences, about 95% seen once. Sequences were obtained from CD8+ T cells from PBMCs. These receptor sequences come from a human donor with Susac syndrome. Both conserved end residues are part of each CDR3. The order of the fields is clone size, D gene, V gene, J gene, CDR3 DNA, CDR3 protein. A D gene is named only where the DNA matches it firmly. Not all rows give a size; the values are once, few, many and, for expanded clones, a class.

>-|-|TRBV28|TRBJ2-6
TGTGCCAGCAGTTTCCCGAGACACCGCTCTGGGGCCAACGTCCTGACTTTC
CASSFPRHRSGANVLTF
>-|TRBD1|TRBV7-2|TRBJ2-7
TGTGCCAGCAGCGGGGACAGCTCCTACGAGCAGTACTTC
CASSGDSSYEQYF
>-|TRBD2|TRBV12-3/TRBV12-4|TRBJ2-7
TGTGCCAGCAGTCCCGGGACTAGTCCTTACGAGCAGTACTTC
CASSPGTSPYEQYF
>-|-|TRBV7-9|TRBJ1-2
TGTGCCAGCAGCTTGGGGGGCGCCTATGGCTACACCTTC
CASSLGGAYGYTF
>once|-|TRBV9|TRBJ1-3
TGTGCCAGCAGCGTAGACGGTTACACCATATATTTT
CASSVDGYTIYF
>-|TRBD2|TRBV4-1|TRBJ2-7
TGCGCCAGCAGCCAAGGGTCTGGGAGGGCGAACGAGCAGTACTTC
CASSQGSGRANEQYF
>-|-|TRBV5-6|TRBJ2-7
TGTGCCAGCAGCTTGATGGCAGGGGAGGTACGCTACGAGCAGTACTTC
CASSLMAGEVRYEQYF
>once|-|TRBV15|TRBJ1-4
TGTGCCACCAGCAGAGCCCGGCCCACCACTAATGAAAAACTGTTTTTT
CATSRARPTTNEKLFF
>once|-|TRBV5-1|TRBJ2-7
TGCGCCAGCAGCTTGGTCGTGGCAGGGGTTACCTACGAGCAGTACTTC
CASSLVVAGVTYEQYF
>-|TRBD2|TRBV4-1|TRBJ2-3
TGCGCCAGCAGCCTTAACTCCGGGGGGGCCCACACAGATACGCAGTATTTT
CASSLNSGGAHTDTQYF
>-|-|TRBV6-5|TRBJ1-1
TGTGCCAGCGCCGGGCAGACCAACACTGAAGCTTTCTTT
CASAGQTNTEAFF
>-|TRBD1|TRBV27|TRBJ1-1
TGTGCCAGCAGTTGGGACAGGAGATCGAACACTGAAGCTTTCTTT
CASSWDRRSNTEAFF
>-|-|TRBV6-2/TRBV6-3|TRBJ1-2
TGTGCCAGCAGTTACCGCGATTATGGCTACACCTTC
CASSYRDYGYTF
>-|TRBD2|TRBV12-3/TRBV12-4|TRBJ2-5
TGTGCCAGCAGTTTTTCGGCGAGCGGGGGGGCGGGGGAGACCCAGTACTTC
CASSFSASGGAGETQYF
>-|-|TRBV27|TRBJ2-4
TGTGCCAGCAGTCCCGGGGACTCCTCGTTGGCCAAAAACATTCAGTACTTC
CASSPGDSSLAKNIQYF
>-|-|TRBV24-1|TRBJ1-2
TGTGCCACCAGTGATTTCGGGGAAGACGGAGGCTACACCTTC
CATSDFGEDGGYTF
>-|-|TRBV5-1|TRBJ2-1
TGCGCCAGCAGCTGGGTCGGAGCCCCTCTCAATGAGCAGTTCTTC
CASSWVGAPLNEQFF
>-|-|TRBV7-9|TRBJ2-1
TGTGCCAGCAGCTTCCCAGACGATGAGCAGTTCTTC
CASSFPDDEQFF
>-|TRBD2|TRBV3-1|TRBJ2-5
TGTGCCAGCAGCCACGGTTTGGGACTAACAAGAGAAGGGCAGTACTTC
CASSHGLGLTREGQYF
>once|TRBD2|TRBV6-2/TRBV6-3|TRBJ2-1
TGTGCCAGCAGTCTAGCGGGCCCGACCTACAATGAGCAGTTCTTC
CASSLAGPTYNEQFF
>-|TRBD1|TRBV13|TRBJ2-3
TGTGCCAGCGGGGAAGACAGGGGGCAGGATACGCAGTATTTT
CASGEDRGQDTQYF
>-|TRBD1|TRBV19|TRBJ1-2
TGTGCCAGTTCACCGGGACAGGGCTGGTATGGCTACACCTTC
CASSPGQGWYGYTF
>-|-|TRBV24-1|TRBJ2-2
TGTGCCACCAGTGCTGACACCCCCACCGGGGAGCTGTTTTTT
CATSADTPTGELFF
>-|-|TRBV4-1|TRBJ2-7
TGCGCCAGCAGCCACCTACCAGGGTCCCTCAGCTCCTACGAGCAGTACTTC
CASSHLPGSLSSYEQYF
>-|TRBD1|TRBV29-1|TRBJ2-2
TGCAGCGCTGACAACAGGGGTGCAGCCGGGGAGCTGTTTTTT
CSADNRGAAGELFF